The 6 T cell receptor beta chains in this list originate from one sample, sequenced in a study of human T cells and chemical hapten exposure. Time point given: pre-sensitization, week 0. Treatment here: therapeutic diphenylcyclopropenone sensitization with weekly scalp DPC. TCRdb reprocessed the RACE reads with MiXCR, giving one entry per CDR3 protein. The sample holds 350,000 to 400,000 distinct CDR3 sequences; approximately 5.1% are singletons and the top ten take 2% to 3%. The sample consisted of whole blood, taken in connection with sensitization to the hapten diphenylcyclopropenone (DPC). The receptors come from a woman aged 45 to 65 with alopecia areata. Some clones in this sample may be carry-over from other donors' samples.

V is TRBV3-1 and J is TRBJ1-3; 7 bases map to TRBD1. The CDR3 totals 15 residues. J gave up 6 bases and V 4 bases, and 9 bases lay outside the gene matches. Germline assignment: CDR1 LGHDT and CDR2 YNNKEL (reference sequence). CDR3: CASSPETGLKNTIYF. For the CDR3, the DNA is TGTGCCAGCAGCCCAGAGACAGGGTTGAAAAACACCATATATTTT.

This clonotype was counted only a few times. V gene TRBV29-1 combines with J gene TRBJ2-1; the D gene is possibly TRBD2 (5 bases). Trimming took off 2 bases at V and 8 bases at J, with 13 bases between the two ends. Germline CDR1 SQVTM, CDR2 ANQGSEA. The CDR3 covers 13 residues. CDR3 sequence (DNA): TGCAGCGTTGAAAACGAAAAGGGAGATGAGCAGTTCTTC. Its translation: CSVENEKGDEQFF.

This clonotype was detected a few times. CDR3 coding DNA: TGTGCCACCAGTCCAAACCCCGGCTCTGGGGCCAACGTCCTGACTTTC. This codes for CATSPNPGSGANVLTF. The J gene is TRBJ2-6, the V gene TRBV24-1, with D unclear. The CDR3 is made up of 16 amino acids. Trimming left V 6 bases short and J 0 bases short, with 11 bases between. Germline lookup yields CDR1 KGHDR and CDR2 SFDVKD.

J is TRBJ1-5 and V is TRBV20-1, with D tentatively TRBD1 (5 bases). The length of the CDR3 is 14 residues. Germline V gene data show CDR1 as DFQATT and CDR2 as SNEGSKA (reference sequence). Between the trimmed V and J ends, which lost 0 bases and 5 bases, there was a span of 11 bases. The CDR3 DNA sequence: TGCAGTGCTAGAGATCCAGGGTCGGATCAGCCCCAGCATTTT. Its protein product is CSARDPGSDQPQHF.

This clonotype was observed many times. The rearrangement links TRBV14 to TRBJ2-1, with D unclear. This CDR3 contains 12 residues. The germline V gene encodes CDR1 SGHDN and CDR2 FVKESK. Trimming removed 2 bases from V and 10 bases from J, with 9 bases in between. CDR3 residues: CASSQQVWEQFF. The CDR3, as DNA: TGTGCCAGCAGCCAACAGGTTTGGGAGCAGTTCTTC.

This clonotype was counted ten times or more. The chain combines TRBV5-8 with TRBJ2-5; TRBD1 matches at 8 bases. The CDR3 contains 13 residues. The junction had 5 bases not matched to a gene; V was cut back by 5 bases and J by 5 bases. The germline V gene encodes CDR1 SGHTS and CDR2 YDEGEE. The CDR3 reads CASRRTGSETQYF. CDR3 sequence (DNA): TGTGCCAGCAGACGGACAGGGAGTGAGACCCAGTACTTC.